This T cell receptor (beta chain) was documented in a study of blood T cells in healthy people across ages. This clonotype occurred many times. Alongside a J-beta primer mix, a sample-barcoded 5' primer served in a second PCR lasting 7 to 11 cycles. TCRdb ran MiXCR on the 5' RACE reads and lists one entry per CDR3 protein. The data contain over a million distinct CDR3 sequences, approximately 25% of them seen just once; the ten biggest clones take up about 0.8%. There are 14 residues in the CDR3. With V trimmed by 4 bases and J by 4 bases, 7 bases remained unmatched. The germline V gene encodes CDR1 SQVTM and CDR2 ANQGSEA. Donation came from healthy Caucasian individuals in Russia who were aged roughly 6 to 95. The data also belong to a second study, concerning T cells of mothers and their children. This second study notes: Sequencing revealed no T cell clones that were persistent and microchimeric.

Specimen: blood. The clonotype originates from a girl aged 2 to 9 in good health. The chain links TRBV29-1 to TRBJ2-5, with TRBD1 identical over 9 bases. The CDR3 DNA sequence: TGCAGCGTTGGGACAGGGGTATTCGGAGAGACCCAGTACTTC. This translates into CSVGTGVFGETQYF.